This passage covers 27 T cell receptor beta chains from one sample sequenced in a study of graft-versus-host responses after intestinal transplantation. Which antigens these TCRs recognize remains unknown. The assay was immunoSEQ multiplex PCR, and TCRdb's table has in-frame clones only and misses some. The table lists 75,000 to 95,000 clones, 93% of them singletons. The sample consisted of unstimulated CD8+ T cells sorted from spleen or lymph node cells, taken before intestinal transplant. Receptors originate from a human donor who received an intestinal transplant.

CDR3 in DNA: TGCGCCAGCAGCACGACCGGACAGGGCTTGGGGGAGACCCAGTACTTC. Its translation is CASSTTGQGLGETQYF. V usage is TRBV5-1 and J usage is TRBJ2-5, with 8 bases that match TRBD1. Trimming removed 4 bases from V and 5 bases from J; junction bases left unmatched: 13. Germline CDR1 is SGHRS and CDR2 is YFSETQ. The CDR3 is 16 residues long.

The chain carries TRBV13 and TRBJ2-7; a weak D match, TRBD1 (6 bases). V was pared by 5 bases and J by 2 bases, with 13 bases between. CDR1 is PRHDT, CDR2 FYEKMQ, per germline (reference sequence). The CDR3 runs 14 residues. CDR3 protein: CASSVGTITYEQYF. Written as DNA, the CDR3 is TGTGCCAGCAGCGTGGGGACAATTACCTACGAGCAGTACTTC.

The chain is built from TRBV11-3 and TRBJ2-7; 10 bases are a match to TRBD1. The CDR3 runs 16 residues. Germline assignment: CDR1 SGHNT and CDR2 YENEEA. Trimming took 5 bases from V and 0 from J; bases not matched to a gene: 7. The CDR3 is CASSHPDRGASYEQYF. The CDR3 bases are TGTGCCAGCAGCCACCCGGACAGGGGGGCCTCCTACGAGCAGTACTTC.

This sequence joins TRBV21-1 and TRBJ1-2. TRBV21-1 has pseudogene status. The CDR3 length is 11 residues. CDR3 protein: CASSSNSGYTF. CDR3 coding DNA: TGTGCCAGCAGCAGCAATAGTGGCTACACCTTC.

V and J are TRBV4-3 and TRBJ1-1; a weak D match, TRBD1 (6 bases). Between the trimmed V and J ends, which lost 0 bases and 1 base, there was a span of 12 bases. Germline CDR1 is LGHNA and CDR2 is YSLEER. The CDR3 sequence is 16 residues long. This chain's CDR3 is CASSQEPSGANTEAFF. The DNA for the CDR3 is TGCGCCAGCAGCCAAGAGCCCTCAGGGGCGAACACTGAAGCTTTCTTT.

About this clone: At one end the junction does not follow the germline gene, possibly because of a read error. The J gene is TRBJ2-7, the V gene TRBV7-9; 9 bases fit TRBD1. Germline lookup yields CDR1 SEHNR and CDR2 FQNEAQ (reference sequence). This CDR3 is built from 13 residues. As DNA, the CDR3 is TGTGCCAGCAGCTTAGGGTCCGGGACAGGGAGTCGGTTC. Amino acids: CASSLGSGTGSRF.

The rearrangement joins TRBV7-9 to TRBJ2-2; D not resolved. With 1 base removed from V and 7 bases from J, the gap between germline ends came to 7 bases. CDR1 and CDR2 from the germline V gene are SEHNR and FQNEAQ (reference sequence). This CDR3 is 13 amino acids long. The CDR3 region has the DNA TGTGCCAGCAGCTTAGTCGTCAGCGGGGAGCTGTTTTTT. Translation: CASSLVVSGELFF.

This clone appeared once. This chain links TRBV30 with TRBJ1-6; D remains unclear. Germline assignment: CDR1 GTSNPN and CDR2 SVGIG (reference sequence). The CDR3 spans 14 residues. Trimming took 2 bases from V and 9 from J, leaving 14 bases between them. CDR3 nucleotide sequence: TGTGCCTGGAGTCCATCTGGAAGCGGTTCACCCCTCCACTTT. Protein product: CAWSPSGSGSPLHF.

The rearrangement links TRBV7-2 to TRBJ2-7, with D possibly being TRBD2 (6 bases). This CDR3 spans 15 amino acids. The germline V and J ends were trimmed by 5 bases and 2 bases, with 16 bases remaining between them. CDR1 is SGHTA and CDR2 is FQGNSA in the germline V gene. This CDR3 reads CASSRGLLGPYEQYF. In DNA form, the CDR3 reads TGTGCCAGCAGCCGGGGACTCCTCGGACCCTACGAGCAGTACTTC.

The rearrangement links TRBV5-4 to TRBJ1-6; 9 bases match TRBD1. The V gene end was trimmed by 0 bases and the J gene end by 5 bases; junction bases not matched to a gene: 6. Germline V gene data show CDR1 as SGHNT and CDR2 as YYREEE (reference sequence). The CDR3 has 17 amino acids. The CDR3 is CASSLERQGVHNSPLHF. The CDR3 region has the DNA TGTGCCAGCAGCTTGGAGAGACAGGGGGTTCATAATTCACCCCTCCACTTT.

The chain has TRBV27 and TRBJ1-2; D is unclear. The CDR3 covers 11 residues. V shed 8 bases and J shed 8 bases, with 12 bases lying between them. Germline values: CDR1 MNHEY, CDR2 SMNVEV (reference sequence). The chain's CDR3 is CASAGARGYTF. DNA for the CDR3: TGTGCCAGCGCCGGAGCTCGGGGCTACACCTTC.

The chain is built from TRBV4-3 and TRBJ2-7; 8 nucleotides line up with TRBD2. The J segment lost 5 bases and the V segment lost 1 base, leaving 10 bases of the junction unmatched. In germline, CDR1 is LGHNA, CDR2 YSLEER. The CDR3 loop spans 16 amino acids. CDR3 sequence (DNA): TGCGCCAGCAGCCAAGTGGCGGGGGGCAGGGGTGACGAGCAGTACTTC. It encodes CASSQVAGGRGDEQYF.

The chain has TRBV6-6 and TRBJ2-2; TRBD2 might be the D (5 bases). The length of the CDR3 is 14 residues. The V end was cut by 3 bases, the J end by 6 bases, with 11 bases between. Germline V gene lookup returns CDR1 MNHNY and CDR2 SVGAGI (reference sequence). The CDR3 region has the DNA TGTGCCAGCAGTTATACCGGGGTTCCCGGGGAGCTGTTTTTT. As protein: CASSYTGVPGELFF.

This clone occurred once. The V and J genes are TRBV7-9 and TRBJ1-1, with 10 bases lining up with TRBD1. The CDR3 extends over 14 amino acids. Germline trimming cut 4 bases from V and 2 bases from J; bases unmatched to any gene: 1. Germline loops: CDR1 SEHNR, CDR2 FQNEAQ (reference sequence). The CDR3 loop is CASSSTGGNTEAFF. The CDR3 DNA reads TGTGCCAGCAGCTCGACAGGGGGCAACACTGAAGCTTTCTTT.

The gene calls are TRBV7-2 and TRBJ2-3; the match to TRBD2 covers 10 bases. With V trimmed by 1 base and J by 6 bases, 10 bases remained unmatched. CDR3 length equals 17 residues. Germline V gene data show CDR1 as SGHTA and CDR2 as FQGNSA. The CDR3: CASSLGQRGGPADTQYF. As DNA, the CDR3 is TGTGCCAGCAGCTTAGGCCAGCGGGGGGGACCGGCGGATACGCAGTATTTT. The full variable domain, its missing parts supplied by reference TRBV7-2 and TRBJ2-3, is GAGVSQSPSNKVTEKGKDVELRCDPISGHTALYWYRQSLGQGLEFLIYFQGNSAPDKSGLPSDRFSAERTGGSVSTLTIQRTQQEDSAVYLCASSLGQRGGPADTQYFGPGTRLTVL.

J is TRBJ2-1 and V is TRBV7-9, with 7 nucleotides matching TRBD1. J lost 5 bases, V lost 2 bases, and 9 bases had no gene match. This CDR3 has 16 amino acids. Germline V lookup: CDR1 SEHNR, CDR2 FQNEAQ (reference sequence). CDR3 protein: CASSLKVGQGDNEQFF. The CDR3 nucleotides are TGTGCCAGCAGCTTAAAGGTCGGGCAGGGGGACAATGAGCAGTTCTTC.

The chain has TRBV30 and TRBJ1-5; TRBD1 is a possible D gene (6 bases). V was clipped by 5 bases and J by 2 bases, with 13 bases between them. The CDR3 runs 14 residues. Germline V gene lookup returns CDR1 GTSNPN and CDR2 SVGIG (reference sequence). The CDR3: CAWAQGVGNQPQHF. In DNA form, the CDR3 reads TGTGCCTGGGCACAGGGCGTCGGCAATCAGCCCCAGCATTTT.

The chain couples TRBV7-9 to TRBJ2-1, with TRBD1 as a possible D gene (7 bases). There are 15 residues in the CDR3. CDR1 and CDR2 from the germline V gene are SEHNR and FQNEAQ (reference sequence). V was pared by 7 bases and J by 2 bases, with 15 bases between. CDR3 loop: CASIQGGGTYNEQFF. The CDR3 nucleotides read TGTGCCAGCATCCAGGGGGGCGGGACCTACAATGAGCAGTTCTTC. Combining the CDR3 with reference TRBV7-9 and TRBJ2-1 gives the whole variable domain DTGVSQNPRHKITKRGQNVTFRCDPISEHNRLYWYRQTLGQGPEFLTYFQNEAQLEKSRLLSDRFSAERPKGSFSTLEIQRTEQGDSAMYLCASIQGGGTYNEQFFGPGTRLTVL.

CDR3 sequence: CASSPRLAGYSYEQYF. The CDR3, as DNA: TGTGCCAGCAGCCCCCGACTAGCGGGGTACTCCTACGAGCAGTACTTC. This rearrangement joins TRBV5-6 to TRBJ2-7; 11 bases fit TRBD2. There are 16 residues in the CDR3. Germline values: CDR1 SGHDT, CDR2 YYEEEE. Trimming at V came to 4 bases and at J to 0 bases, leaving 6 bases not matched to a gene.

V and J are TRBV27 and TRBJ2-7; TRBD2 matches at 7 bases. Germline V gives CDR1 MNHEY, CDR2 SMNVEV (reference sequence). The V gene end was trimmed by 0 bases and the J gene end by 5 bases; junction bases not matched to a gene: 1. The CDR3 runs 13 residues. The CDR3 DNA is TGTGCCAGCAGTTTATCCGCGGGGGACGAGCAGTACTTC. Translating gives CASSLSAGDEQYF.

The genes are TRBV10-2 and TRBJ2-1, with a tentative D call TRBD1 (6 bases). V shed 7 bases and J shed 5 bases, with 15 bases lying between them. This CDR3 has 14 amino acids. Germline CDR1 is WSHSY and CDR2 is SAAADI. The CDR3 nucleotides are TGCGCCAGCATGGCCGGGACATCGAACAATGAGCAGTTCTTC. Its protein is CASMAGTSNNEQFF.

The chain has TRBV19 and TRBJ2-5; D might be TRBD2 (6 bases). The CDR3 sequence is 14 residues long. Looked up from germline, CDR1 is LNHDA and CDR2 is SQIVND (reference sequence). The V and J ends lost 3 bases and 1 base respectively, with 9 bases between them. The CDR3 bases are TGTGCCAGTAGTATCGGGGGTTCCCAAGAGACCCAGTACTTC. Amino acid sequence: CASSIGGSQETQYF.

The CDR3 is CASSYPGTSGGHSSGANVLTF. CDR3 coding DNA: TGTGCCAGCAGCTACCCGGGGACTAGCGGGGGACATAGCTCTGGGGCCAACGTCCTGACTTTC. The rearrangement joins TRBV9 to TRBJ2-6, with TRBD2 matching 14 bases. This CDR3 contains 21 residues. Trimming cost V 4 bases and J 0 bases; bases outside gene matches: 12. CDR1 and CDR2 (germline): SGDLS, YYNGEE. Drawing the rest from reference TRBV9 and TRBJ2-6, the complete variable domain is DSGVTQTPKHLITATGQRVTLRCSPRSGDLSVYWYQQSLDQGLQFLIQYYNGEERAKGNILERFSAQQFPDLHSELNLSSLELGDSALYFCASSYPGTSGGHSSGANVLTFGAGSRLTVL.

The chain is built from TRBV7-9 and TRBJ2-2, with 7 bases aligning to TRBD1. V gave up 5 bases and J gave up 3 bases; unmatched junction bases: 6. Germline CDR1 is SEHNR and CDR2 is FQNEAQ (reference sequence). The CDR3 contains 15 residues. DNA of the CDR3: TGTGCCAGCAGCCGACCCGGGACAGACACCGGGGAGCTGTTTTTT. As protein: CASSRPGTDTGELFF.

The CDR3, as DNA: TGTGCCAGCAGCCCGGGACAGTCTAACACCGGGGAGCTGTTTTTT. Translation gives CASSPGQSNTGELFF. The rearrangement uses TRBV11-2 and TRBJ2-2, with 7 bases matching TRBD1. Per germline, CDR1 SGHAT and CDR2 FQNNGV. CDR3 length: 15 residues. Trimming at V came to 5 bases and at J to 2 bases, leaving 5 bases not matched to a gene.

The chain is built from TRBV5-5 and TRBJ2-7; a weak D match, TRBD1 (6 bases). Deletions cut 4 bases from V and 1 base from J, with 15 bases between. Germline assignment: CDR1 SGHKS and CDR2 YYEKEE (reference sequence). The length of the CDR3 is 15 residues. The CDR3: CASSGTQDISYEQYF. CDR3 in DNA: TGTGCCAGCAGCGGGACACAGGATATTTCCTACGAGCAGTACTTC. Drawing the rest from reference TRBV5-5 and TRBJ2-7, the complete variable domain is DAGVTQSPTHLIKTRGQQVTLRCSPISGHKSVSWYQQVLGQGPQFIFQYYEKEERGRGNFPDRFSARQFPNYSSELNVNALLLGDSALYLCASSGTQDISYEQYFGPGTRLTVT.

The genes are TRBV19 and TRBJ2-2; possibly TRBD2 for D (5 bases). Trimming shortened V by 5 bases and J by 4 bases, and 14 bases separated the two germline ends. Per germline, CDR1 LNHDA and CDR2 SQIVND (reference sequence). The CDR3 is 15 residues long. The CDR3 sequence is CASSPRLEGTGELFF. The DNA for the CDR3 is TGTGCCAGTAGTCCCCGCCTAGAGGGCACCGGGGAGCTGTTTTTT.